This T cell receptor beta chain was sequenced for a study of T cells in Graves' hyperthyroidism and ophthalmopathy. The study, taken as a whole, reports: Expanded thyroid clonotypes (above 0.001) were mostly also found in blood.

The cohort's ophthalmopathy patients, a group with duration under 3 months, had a Clinical Activity Score of at least 3 and a NOSPECS grade of at least 4. Uncontrolled infection, other autoimmune disease, pregnancy or lactation barred patients from enrollment. The diagnoses drew upon clinical symptoms, serum thyroxine and TRAb, thyroid ultrasound and orbital computed tomography. With regard to this clonotype: The antigen is not known.

Trimming took off 0 bases at V and 3 bases at J, with 6 bases between the two ends. The CDR3 sequence is 14 residues long. Germline V gene lookup returns CDR1 MNHEY and CDR2 SMNVEV (reference sequence). Researchers amplified the TCR beta CDR3 regions from RNA transcripts. A set of HTBI primers served as the primers for a first-round RT-PCR of the TCR CDR3. In TCRdb, the multiplex PCR reads were re-called with MiXCR into one record per CDR3 protein. Among about 640,000 distinct CDR3 sequences listed, around 20% were seen once. The sequence was obtained from a man aged 30-40 years with Graves' ophthalmopathy. The chain carries TRBV27 and TRBJ1-5; D remains ambiguous. Sequenced material: blood. The CDR3 coding sequence is TGTGCCAGCAGTTTATCACACAACAATCAGCCCCAGCATTTT. Translation: CASSLSHNNQPQHF.